This T cell receptor (beta chain) was documented in a study of blood T cell repertoires in COVID-19 (dated by TCRdb to the early 2020s). For the wider study: Collaborator samples came from the United States, Italy and Spain and covered acute and convalescent phases of COVID-19. Where available, HLA class I and class II types were taken from metadata supplied by the sample provider and were not determined by assay-based typing. The sample metadata nearly always contained a de-identified subject ID, COVID-19 status, age in years and sex. The samples were drawn from the first 160 participants of the ongoing ImmuneRACE study and from 1,254 subjects provided by 6 global collaborators. The prospective study material was composed of cDNA or gDNA derived from T cells, B-cell-depleted T cells, or PBMCs. The repertoires were released in a freely available public database intended as a resource for research on the immune response to SARS-CoV-2. The dataset comprised deeply sampled blood TCRbeta repertoires from subjects exposed to, actively infected with, or recovered from COVID-19.

Collaborating institutions collected whole blood in K2EDTA tubes following their own protocols. For TCRbeta analysis, collaborator samples were shipped as frozen whole blood, as isolated PBMCs, or as DNA extracted from either sample type. TCRbeta CDR3 regions were amplified from genomic DNA by means of the immunoSEQ Assay, a bias-controlled multiplex PCR. The published analysis was carried out like this. The number of nucleated cells in each sample was estimated from the amplification of reference gene primers within the assay. To quantify the absolute abundance of each unique TCRbeta CDR3 rearrangement, sequence reads were collapsed and filtered. Productive Simpson clonality was computed per sample as the square root of Simpson's diversity index over productive rearrangements. Not all clones reach the TCRdb copy of this immuneACCESS table, which keeps in-frame sequences only. Checked studies attribute under half of the gap to unresolved V genes and leave the rest unexplained. D and trimming were read from the DNA, whereas the V and J calls and clone size are those reported in that table. The sample contains approximately 92,000 clones, roughly 84% of them found a single time. Over 10% of the sample belongs to the ten largest clones.

The CDR3, from cysteine to phenylalanine, totals 14 residues. Solely the CDR3 DNA is kept, with 42 bases framed from the first base. The germline V gene encodes CDR1 SGDLS and CDR2 YYNGEE. From V the trimming removes 5 bases and from J it removes 2 bases, while the gene matches leave 5 bases of the junction unaccounted for. Broader findings and caveats from the paper: Clinical and demographic metadata were provided uncurated, with the amount varying by source and participant.

As to this clone: No antigen is known for it. No per-base quality is available; no much larger clone lies one base away.

This TCR came from a woman aged 55 to 70 in a cohort sampled during active or convalescent COVID-19. Source material: peripheral blood. This sequence uses TRBV9 and TRBJ2-7; 9 of the junction bases match TRBD1. Here is the DNA: TGTGCCAGCAGTCTGGGACAGGGAACCTACGAGCAGTACTTC. The translation is CASSLGQGTYEQYF.